Described below is a single T cell receptor beta chain sequence and its context. The data were obtained in a study of blood T cell repertoires in COVID-19. Clones were read by immunoSEQ multiplex PCR, and TCRdb kept only the in-frame ones, dropping some. The sample lists some 170,000 clones, about 74% seen once, with about 8.3% in the top ten. The germline V gene encodes CDR1 SGHTA and CDR2 FQGTGA. This CDR3 is 15 amino acids long. Trimming cost V 3 bases and J 6 bases; bases outside gene matches: 9. The sequence was obtained from a man in his 60s with acute or convalescent COVID-19. The specimen was peripheral blood. V and J are TRBV7-3 and TRBJ1-2; 8 nucleotides agree with TRBD1. CDR3 sequence reads: CASSLRGGQEDGYTF. For the CDR3, the DNA is TGTGCCAGCAGCTTGAGGGGGGGACAGGAGGATGGCTACACCTTC. Variable domain in full (rest from reference TRBV7-3 and TRBJ1-2): GAGVSQTPSNKVTEKGKYVELRCDPISGHTALYWYRQSLGQGPEFLIYFQGTGAADDSGLPNDRFFAVRPEGSVSTLKIQRTERGDSAVYLCASSLRGGQEDGYTFGSGTRLTVV.